This T cell receptor beta chain was recorded in a study of TIL therapy for anti-PD-1-resistant metastatic lung cancer. Whole-study context: Tumors carried a median about 1.6 non-synonymous mutations per megabase.

The immunoSEQ assay was v3. The repertoire was sequenced with immunoSEQ multiplex PCR; TCRdb's copy has only in-frame clones and lacks some. The sample has 7,600 or so clones; about 65% are singletons. Sample time point: pre-treatment sample, taken before nivolumab and TIL therapy. The tumor samples were excised metastases, mostly pleural nodules or supraclavicular lymph nodes. Tumor harvest preceded PD-1/PD-L1 blockade, followed by nivolumab treatment. Adults with stage 4 NSCLC were enrolled in a phase I trial. This sample comprised tumor tissue, obtained at baseline. This sequence originates from a person aged 25-80 years with non-small cell lung cancer.

The CDR3 DNA sequence: TGTGCCAGCAGCGTAGCAGGGGCCTCAACTAACTATGGCTACACCTTC. Its translation is CASSVAGASTNYGYTF. The gene calls are TRBV9 and TRBJ1-2; TRBD1 might be the D (6 bases). V lost 0 bases and J 0 bases, leaving 12 bases between the germline ends. The CDR3 runs to 16 residues. Germline V lookup: CDR1 SGDLS, CDR2 YYNGEE.